Shown below are 32 T cell receptor beta chains from a single sample sequenced in a study of cytomegalovirus exposure and HLA in healthy donors. Vbeta (60) and Jbeta (13) primers were used in the PCR. TCRdb's copy holds only in-frame clones and misses some; the assay was immunoSEQ multiplex PCR. The sample yields more than 55,000 clones, roughly 74% seen once. The specimen was PBMCs. These receptors came from a woman in her sixties in good health and CMV-seropositive.

J is TRBJ1-4 and V is TRBV27; tentatively, D is TRBD1 (5 bases). Trimming took 2 bases from V and 8 from J, leaving 15 bases between them. CDR1 and CDR2 (germline): MNHEY, SMNVEV (reference sequence). The CDR3 consists of 15 residues. The CDR3 region is CASSLGWGVQEKLFF. The CDR3 DNA sequence: TGTGCCAGCAGTTTAGGATGGGGCGTACAGGAAAAACTGTTTTTT.

The gene calls are TRBV2 and TRBJ2-1, with D hard to call. Germline V lookup: CDR1 SNHLY, CDR2 FYNNEI. Trimming cost V 2 bases and J 6 bases, with 8 bases left between them. This CDR3 comprises 13 residues. This CDR3 is CASSEIIGNEQFF. The CDR3 DNA is TGTGCCAGCAGTGAAATAATCGGCAATGAGCAGTTCTTC.

The V and J genes are TRBV6-1 and TRBJ2-5, with 7 positions matching TRBD1. Germline CDR1 reads MNHNS; CDR2 reads SASEGT. V was clipped by 6 bases and J by 3 bases; unmatched bases: 10. The length of the CDR3 is 15 residues. CDR3 in DNA: TGTGCCAGCAGGAAAGACAGGGCTGGGAAAGAGACCCAGTACTTC. Its protein product is CASRKDRAGKETQYF.

This clone is labeled as large. The sample contains more than one DNA sequence encoding this CDR3. This chain joins TRBV5-1 and TRBJ1-4, with 7 bases lining up with TRBD1. This CDR3 has 16 residues. J lost 8 bases, V lost 0 bases, and 10 bases had no gene match. Germline assignment: CDR1 SGHRS and CDR2 YFSETQ. DNA for the CDR3: TGCGCCAGCAGCTTGGCTTTCGGACAGGCATGGGAAAAACTGTTTTTT. Its protein product is CASSLAFGQAWEKLFF.

This chain connects TRBV5-1 to TRBJ1-5, with D perhaps TRBD1 (6 bases). The CDR3 spans 15 residues. Germline V gene data show CDR1 as SGHRS and CDR2 as YFSETQ. V dropped 4 bases and J dropped 4 bases, with 15 bases sitting between them. The CDR3 nucleotides read TGCGCCAGCAGCCCCGGGCAGGGGAAAAATCAGCCCCAGCATTTT. This translates into CASSPGQGKNQPQHF. Full variable domain (remainder filled in from reference TRBV5-1 and TRBJ1-5): KAGVTQTPRYLIKTRGQQVTLSCSPISGHRSVSWYQQTPGQGLQFLFEYFSETQRNKGNFPGRFSGRQFSNSRSEMNVSTLELGDSALYLCASSPGQGKNQPQHFGDGTRLSIL.

V usage is TRBV7-8 and J usage is TRBJ2-1; a weak D match, TRBD2 (6 bases). This CDR3 region has 16 residues. V was trimmed by 1 base and J by 5 bases, leaving 15 bases between them. In germline, CDR1 is SGHVS, CDR2 FQNEAQ. The DNA of the CDR3 is TGTGCCAGCAGCTTAGGCCTCCGGGGGAGCAACAATGAGCAGTTCTTC. The encoded protein is CASSLGLRGSNNEQFF.

The V call is TRBV29-1, the J call TRBJ1-2; 9 bases are a match to TRBD1. The V and J ends lost 5 bases and 2 bases, in that order; junction bases with no gene match: 6. The CDR3 is made up of 14 amino acids. Germline loops: CDR1 SQVTM, CDR2 ANQGSEA. CDR3 loop: CSVRPGTGNYGYTF. CDR3 DNA sequence: TGCAGCGTTCGTCCCGGGACAGGGAACTATGGCTACACCTTC. Full variable domain (rest looked up from reference TRBV29-1 and TRBJ1-2): SAVISQKPSRDICQRGTSLTIQCQVDSQVTMMFWYRQQPGQSLTLIATANQGSEATYESGFVIDKFPISRPNLTFSTLTVSNMSPEDSSIYLCSVRPGTGNYGYTFGSGTRLTVV.

The table lists this clone with a few counts. This chain uses TRBV25-1 with TRBJ2-5; D might be TRBD1 (6 bases). The last part of the DNA fits TRBJ2-7 better; the J call may be wrong. Looked up from germline, CDR1 is MGHDK and CDR2 is SYGVNS. This CDR3 has 12 amino acids. The DNA for the CDR3 is TGTGCCAGCAGTACAGGGACCTACGAGCAGTACTTC. It is translated as CASSTGTYEQYF.

This chain connects TRBV5-4 to TRBJ2-7; tentative D call: TRBD2 (6 bases). Germline loops: CDR1 SGHNT, CDR2 YYREEE (reference sequence). V lost 2 bases and J lost 2, with 8 bases in between. The CDR3 sequence is 13 residues long. The CDR3 DNA reads as TGTGCCAGCAGCTTCGGGGGAGCCTACGAGCAGTACTTC. Encoded protein: CASSFGGAYEQYF.

The CDR3 reads CASSPNPSGRAYEQYF. For the CDR3, the DNA is TGTGCCAGCAGCCCGAATCCTAGCGGGAGGGCCTACGAGCAGTACTTC. The genes are TRBV13 and TRBJ2-7, with 12 bases fitting TRBD2. There are 16 residues in the CDR3. J gave up 2 bases and V 5 bases, and 7 bases lay outside the gene matches. The germline CDR1 and CDR2 sequences are PRHDT and FYEKMQ (reference sequence).

Regarding this clone: This sample includes further DNA sequences coding for the same CDR3. This chain uses TRBV15 with TRBJ2-7; tentatively, D is TRBD2 (5 bases). From germline, CDR1 is LNHNV and CDR2 YYDKDF (reference sequence). CDR3 length: 12 amino acids. Between the trimmed V and J ends, which lost 3 bases and 3 bases, there was a span of 6 bases. CDR3 protein: CATSRDFYEQYF. In nucleotides, the CDR3 is TGTGCCACCAGCAGGGACTTCTACGAGCAGTACTTC.

The rearrangement joins TRBV5-8 to TRBJ1-3; D might be TRBD1 (6 bases). The V end lost 4 bases, the J end lost 0 bases, and 17 bases lay between the germline ends. The CDR3 loop spans 17 amino acids. CDR1 SGHTS and CDR2 YDEGEE come from the germline V gene. CDR3 sequence: CASSDSRAGDSGNTIYF. CDR3 nucleotide sequence: TGTGCCAGCAGCGATTCAAGAGCAGGGGACTCTGGAAACACCATATATTTT.

The chain employs TRBV19 and TRBJ1-2, with 8 bases that match TRBD1. With 7 bases clipped from V and 6 bases from J, the junction kept 7 bases outside the gene matches. The CDR3 has 13 amino acids. Germline V gene data show CDR1 as LNHDA and CDR2 as SQIVND (reference sequence). The CDR3 DNA follows: TGTGCCAGTAATGCCAGGGGGCTTAATGGCTACACCTTC. Residues: CASNARGLNGYTF.

A note on this clone: Mismatch with germline at one junction end may stem from a read error. The V gene is TRBV7-7, the J gene TRBJ2-2; a weak D match, TRBD1 (6 bases). Per the germline V gene, CDR1 is SSHAT and CDR2 is FNYEAQ (reference sequence). This CDR3 has 14 residues. This CDR3 is CASSPQGSTGELFF. The DNA of the CDR3 is TGTGCTAGCAGCCCCCAGGGGTCCACCGGGGAGCTGTTTTTT. Complete variable domain (other parts from reference TRBV7-7 and TRBJ2-2): GAGVSQSPRYKVTKRGQDVTLRCDPISSHATLYWYQQALGQGPEFLTYFNYEAQPDKSGLPSDRFSAERPEGSISTLTIQRTEQRDSAMYRCASSPQGSTGELFFGEGSRLTVL.

This chain connects TRBV4-1 to TRBJ2-7, with no clear D. This CDR3 is 14 amino acids long. The ends were cut back, 0 bases at V and 3 bases at J, with 9 bases in the middle. Germline V gene data show CDR1 as MGHRA and CDR2 as YSYEKL. CDR3 coding DNA: TGCGCCAGCAGCCAAGACTTTTCTGTCTACGAGCAGTACTTC. Amino acid sequence: CASSQDFSVYEQYF.

The chain couples TRBV5-6 to TRBJ2-4, with D perhaps TRBD1 (6 bases). Trimming removed 6 bases from V and 8 bases from J, with 15 bases in between. Germline assignment: CDR1 SGHDT and CDR2 YYEEEE. This CDR3 is built from 13 residues. DNA for the CDR3: TGTGCCAGCATTCGACAGCCAGGGGACATTCAGTACTTC. Amino acids: CASIRQPGDIQYF.

This clone appeared once. This chain joins TRBV19 and TRBJ2-1; 7 bases fit TRBD2. This CDR3 has 14 amino acids. The ends lost 7 bases at V and 8 bases at J; junction bases unmatched: 11. Germline CDR1 and CDR2: LNHDA and SQIVND (reference sequence). The CDR3 DNA reads as TGTGCCAGTACCCTCGGGGAGGGCTTGGATGAGCAGTTCTTC. Translating it yields CASTLGEGLDEQFF.

The DNA of the CDR3 is TGTGCCATACAGGGGATTGGCACAGATACGCAGTATTTT. Encoded protein: CAIQGIGTDTQYF. This sequence joins TRBV10-3 and TRBJ2-3, with TRBD1 matching over 7 bases. Germline values: CDR1 ENHRY, CDR2 SYGVKD. Losses at the gene ends were 9 bases for V and 1 base for J; bases not matched to a gene: 4. The CDR3 is 13 amino acids.

This chain uses TRBV6-1 with TRBJ2-2; D is undetermined. Germline lookup yields CDR1 MNHNS and CDR2 SASEGT. V lost 6 bases and J lost 5, with 10 bases in between. The CDR3 covers 13 residues. The CDR3 loop reads CASRRGGTGELFF. CDR3 DNA: TGTGCCAGCAGGCGAGGTGGGACCGGGGAGCTGTTTTTT.

J is TRBJ2-7 and V is TRBV30; the D gene is possibly TRBD2 (5 bases). From germline, CDR1 is GTSNPN and CDR2 SVGIG (reference sequence). The CDR3 covers 14 residues. V was pared by 5 bases and J by 2 bases, with 16 bases between. CDR3: CAWGRVSGTYEQYF. The CDR3 region has the DNA TGTGCCTGGGGCCGGGTCTCGGGAACCTACGAGCAGTACTTC.

V and J are TRBV29-1 and TRBJ1-1, with 7 bases aligning to TRBD1. V lost 3 bases and J lost 0; bases outside the gene matches: 1. Germline CDR1 SQVTM, CDR2 ANQGSEA. This CDR3 is built from 13 residues. The CDR3 spells CSVEDRMNTEAFF. In DNA, the CDR3 is TGCAGCGTTGAGGACAGGATGAACACTGAAGCTTTCTTT.

This sequence joins TRBV2 and TRBJ2-3, with TRBD1 as a possible D gene (5 bases). Germline V lookup: CDR1 SNHLY, CDR2 FYNNEI. The CDR3 spans 14 residues. V was pared by 1 base and J by 1 base, with 6 bases between. The DNA of the CDR3 is TGTGCCAGCAGTGAAGAAGGGGGCACAGATACGCAGTATTTT. Translation: CASSEEGGTDTQYF.

Concerning this clone itself: The junction shows a germline mismatch at one end, possibly a read error. CDR3 residues: CVSSYFGTGAQETQYF. In DNA, the CDR3 is TGTGTCAGCAGTTATTTCGGGACAGGGGCCCAAGAGACCCAGTACTTC. The chain couples TRBV6-5 to TRBJ2-5; 10 bases agree with TRBD1. Germline CDR1 is MNHEY and CDR2 is SVGAGI. The CDR3 contains 16 residues.

The chain uses TRBV7-2 and TRBJ2-1, with no clear D. In germline, CDR1 is SGHTA, CDR2 FQGNSA. V shed 0 bases and J shed 8 bases, with 5 bases lying between them. The CDR3 covers 12 residues. CDR3 loop: CASSLARHEQFF. The CDR3 nucleotides are TGTGCCAGCAGCTTAGCCAGGCATGAGCAGTTCTTC. Looking up the rest from reference TRBV7-2 and TRBJ2-1 gives the full variable domain: GAGVSQSPSNKVTEKGKDVELRCDPISGHTALYWYRQSLGQGLEFLIYFQGNSAPDKSGLPSDRFSAERTGGSVSTLTIQRTQQEDSAVYLCASSLARHEQFFGPGTRLTVL.

This clone came up a few times. The V and J genes are TRBV6-1 and TRBJ2-1; D possibly corresponds to TRBD2 (6 bases). Trimming pared 2 bases from V and 10 bases from J, leaving 12 bases between. Looked up from germline, CDR1 is MNHNS and CDR2 is SASEGT. The CDR3 is 13 amino acids. CDR3 protein: CASSESGRREQFF. CDR3 DNA: TGTGCCAGCAGTGAATCCGGGAGAAGGGAGCAGTTCTTC.

J is TRBJ1-2 and V is TRBV7-9, with D unresolved. The CDR3 runs to 14 residues. V lost 3 bases and J lost 4, with 12 bases in between. Germline values: CDR1 SEHNR, CDR2 FQNEAQ (reference sequence). CDR3 DNA: TGTGCCAGCAGCTTTGCATCTGGAGGCTATGGCTACACCTTC. Its protein is CASSFASGGYGYTF.

The chain employs TRBV7-9 and TRBJ1-1, with unresolved D. The CDR3 covers 14 residues. V was pared by 5 bases and J by 0 bases, with 10 bases between. Germline V gene data show CDR1 as SEHNR and CDR2 as FQNEAQ (reference sequence). The CDR3 region has the DNA TGTGCCAGCAGCCCCCCGTTGTTGAACACTGAAGCTTTCTTT. This sequence encodes CASSPPLLNTEAFF.

This clone was found once. The chain joins TRBV29-1 to TRBJ2-1, with no clear D. Germline values: CDR1 SQVTM, CDR2 ANQGSEA. The CDR3 length is 13 residues. Trimming removed 0 bases from V and 3 bases from J, with 6 bases in between. The CDR3 is CSVEDPGYNEQFF. CDR3 nucleotide sequence: TGCAGCGTTGAAGATCCAGGCTACAATGAGCAGTTCTTC.

V gene TRBV5-1 combines with J gene TRBJ1-6; TRBD1 aligns across 7 bases. The V segment lost 0 bases and the J segment 10 bases; nucleotides outside the gene matches: 1. Germline-derived CDR1 and CDR2 are SGHRS and YFSETQ. The CDR3 length is 13 residues. CDR3 protein: CASSLGGGSPLHF. The CDR3 DNA reads as TGCGCCAGCAGCTTGGGAGGGGGCTCACCCCTCCACTTT. Based on the CDR3 plus reference TRBV5-1 and TRBJ1-6, the full variable domain is KAGVTQTPRYLIKTRGQQVTLSCSPISGHRSVSWYQQTPGQGLQFLFEYFSETQRNKGNFPGRFSGRQFSNSRSEMNVSTLELGDSALYLCASSLGGGSPLHFGNGTRLTVT.

The chain links TRBV5-1 to TRBJ2-1; 9 positions match TRBD1. There are 15 residues in the CDR3. Germline V gene data show CDR1 as SGHRS and CDR2 as YFSETQ. Trimming cost V 4 bases and J 5 bases; bases outside gene matches: 7. The CDR3 protein is CASSRSGTGNNEQFF. CDR3 DNA sequence: TGCGCCAGCAGCAGATCCGGGACAGGGAACAATGAGCAGTTCTTC.

This clone has more than one count but fewer than ten. The chain couples TRBV5-5 to TRBJ2-1, with 8 bases fitting TRBD1. This CDR3 spans 15 amino acids. With V trimmed by 0 bases and J by 3 bases, 2 bases remained unmatched. Germline CDR1 is SGHKS and CDR2 is YYEKEE (reference sequence). CDR3 sequence (DNA): TGTGCCAGCAGCTTGGAGGACAGGGACTACAATGAGCAGTTCTTC. This encodes CASSLEDRDYNEQFF. The full variable domain, its missing parts supplied by reference TRBV5-5 and TRBJ2-1, is DAGVTQSPTHLIKTRGQQVTLRCSPISGHKSVSWYQQVLGQGPQFIFQYYEKEERGRGNFPDRFSARQFPNYSSELNVNALLLGDSALYLCASSLEDRDYNEQFFGPGTRLTVL.

The rearrangement uses TRBV10-3 and TRBJ2-1, with a weak D call TRBD1 (6 bases). Germline assignment: CDR1 ENHRY and CDR2 SYGVKD. The CDR3 length is 13 residues. Trimming stripped 10 bases from V and 0 bases from J, with 10 bases between. The CDR3 DNA reads TGTGCCACTACAGGGAACTCCTACAATGAGCAGTTCTTC. Residues: CATTGNSYNEQFF.